A selection of T cell receptor beta chains follows, all from one sample in a study of cytomegalovirus exposure and HLA in healthy donors. This table comes from immunoSEQ multiplex PCR, and its TCRdb copy is limited to in-frame clones, with some not included. There are 150,000 or so clones in the sample; around 80% occur only once, and 1% lies in the top ten. The sequencing sample was made of PBMCs. The receptors shown here come from a woman between 45 and 60 years old in good health and CMV-seropositive. The CDR3 runs from the conserved cysteine through the conserved F or W. The order of the fields is clone size, J gene, V gene, D gene, CDR3 protein, CDR3 DNA. A D gene is named only where the DNA matches it firmly. Where a row states a size, it is once, few, many or the class of an expanded clone; other rows omit it.

abundance: NA
j_gene: TRBJ2-7
v_gene: TRBV2
d_gene: NA
CDR3aa: CASRKASSANYEQYF
CDR3nt: TGTGCCAGCAGAAAGGCTTCTAGCGCGAACTACGAGCAGTACTTC

abundance: NA
j_gene: TRBJ2-4
v_gene: TRBV7-3
d_gene: TRBD1
CDR3aa: CASSATGAENIQYF
CDR3nt: TGTGCCAGCAGCGCCACAGGGGCGGAAAACATTCAGTACTTC

abundance: NA
j_gene: TRBJ2-5
v_gene: TRBV7-9
d_gene: NA
CDR3aa: CASRLGHIQETQYF
CDR3nt: TGTGCCAGCAGATTGGGACACATCCAAGAGACCCAGTACTTC

abundance: NA
j_gene: TRBJ1-5
v_gene: TRBV5-1
d_gene: NA
CDR3aa: CASSETGIGQPQHF
CDR3nt: TGCGCCAGCAGCGAGACGGGGATCGGTCAGCCCCAGCATTTT

abundance: NA
j_gene: TRBJ2-7
v_gene: TRBV19
d_gene: NA
CDR3aa: CASSIREKAYEQYF
CDR3nt: TGTGCCAGTAGTATCCGGGAAAAAGCCTACGAGCAGTACTTC

abundance: NA
j_gene: TRBJ2-7
v_gene: TRBV18
d_gene: TRBD1
CDR3aa: CASSDGTGAEQYF
CDR3nt: TGTGCCAGCTCAGACGGGACAGGGGCCGAGCAGTACTTC

abundance: NA
j_gene: TRBJ1-1
v_gene: TRBV5-1
d_gene: TRBD1
CDR3aa: CASSLFGQGTTEAFF
CDR3nt: TGCGCCAGCAGCTTGTTCGGACAGGGGACCACTGAAGCTTTCTTT

abundance: once
j_gene: TRBJ1-2
v_gene: TRBV4-3
d_gene: NA
CDR3aa: CASSPGPTGNYGYTF
CDR3nt: TGCGCCAGCAGCCCGGGCCCTACAGGGAACTATGGCTACACCTTC

abundance: NA
j_gene: TRBJ2-7
v_gene: TRBV18
d_gene: NA
CDR3aa: CASSPGAGTTYEQYF
CDR3nt: TGTGCCAGCTCACCAGGGGCGGGAACCACCTACGAGCAGTACTTC

abundance: NA
j_gene: TRBJ1-4
v_gene: TRBV6-5
d_gene: NA
CDR3aa: CASSSLRGREKLFF
CDR3nt: TGTGCCAGCTCATCTCTTCGAGGGCGTGAAAAACTGTTTTTT

abundance: few
j_gene: TRBJ1-2
v_gene: TRBV19
d_gene: TRBD1
CDR3aa: CASRAGGGYGYTF
CDR3nt: TGTGCCAGTAGAGCAGGGGGCGGCTATGGCTACACCTTC

abundance: once
j_gene: TRBJ2-7
v_gene: TRBV18
d_gene: TRBD1
CDR3aa: CASSLYRGPASYEQYF
CDR3nt: TGTGCCAGCTCACTATACAGGGGGCCAGCTTCCTACGAGCAGTACTTC

abundance: few
j_gene: TRBJ2-7
v_gene: TRBV4-3
d_gene: NA
CDR3aa: CASSQRLGDEQYF
CDR3nt: TGCGCCAGCAGTCAAAGGTTAGGGGACGAGCAGTACTTC

abundance: few
j_gene: TRBJ2-5
v_gene: TRBV9
d_gene: NA
CDR3aa: CASSAGTDQETQYF
CDR3nt: TGTGCCAGCAGCGCAGGGACTGACCAAGAGACCCAGTACTTC

abundance: NA
j_gene: TRBJ2-7
v_gene: TRBV7-2
d_gene: NA
CDR3aa: CASSLGVGLPYEQYF
CDR3nt: TGTGCCAGCAGCTTAGGGGTCGGACTGCCCTACGAGCAGTACTTC